The clone carrying this T cell receptor beta chain showed up just once. The record originates from a study of blood T cell repertoires in COVID-19. About the study: Samples of COVID-19 (acute and convalescent) were obtained from the United States, Italy and Spain. Sample material is recorded as cDNA or gDNA derived from T cells, B-cell-depleted T cells, or PBMCs.

The CDR3 runs 16 residues. V dropped 3 bases and J dropped 0 bases, with 12 bases sitting between them. The germline CDR1 and CDR2 sequences are KGHSH and LQKENI. Authors' processing steps: How many nucleated cells were present was estimated from reference gene primer amplification. The method was immunoSEQ multiplex PCR; TCRdb's version includes in-frame clones alone and lacks a portion of them. The V and J calls and clone size come from that table; D and trimming were worked out from the DNA. There are some 38,000 clones in the sample; around four fifths occur only once, and 4.8% lies in the top ten.

Sequencing was carried out using peripheral blood. The chain has TRBV18 and TRBJ1-5, with no clear D. This TCR came from a man aged 45-65 years with active COVID-19. The CDR3 coding sequence is TGTGCCAGCTCACCCGAGACACCTGATAGCAATCAGCCCCAGCATTTT. Protein product: CASSPETPDSNQPQHF. Using reference TRBV18 and TRBJ1-5 for the parts outside the CDR3, the full variable domain is NAGVMQNPRHLVRRRGQEARLRCSPMKGHSHVYWYRQLPEEGLKFMVYLQKENIIDESGMPKERFSAEFPKEGPSILRIQQVVRGDSAAYFCASSPETPDSNQPQHFGDGTRLSIL.